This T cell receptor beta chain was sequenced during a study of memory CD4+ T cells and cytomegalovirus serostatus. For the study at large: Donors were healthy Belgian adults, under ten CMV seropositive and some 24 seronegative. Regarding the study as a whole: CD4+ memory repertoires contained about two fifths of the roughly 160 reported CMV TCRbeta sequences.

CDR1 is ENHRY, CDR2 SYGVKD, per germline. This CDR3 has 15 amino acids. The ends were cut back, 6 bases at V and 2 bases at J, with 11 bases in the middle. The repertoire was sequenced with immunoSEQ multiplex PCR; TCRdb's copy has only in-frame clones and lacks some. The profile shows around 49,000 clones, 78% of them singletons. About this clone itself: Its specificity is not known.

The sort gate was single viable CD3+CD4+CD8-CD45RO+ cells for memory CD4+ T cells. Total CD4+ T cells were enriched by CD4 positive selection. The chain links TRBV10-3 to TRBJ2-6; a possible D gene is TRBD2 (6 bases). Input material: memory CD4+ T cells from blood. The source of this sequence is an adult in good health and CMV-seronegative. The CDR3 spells CAISESGAGANVLTF. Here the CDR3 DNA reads TGTGCCATCAGCGAATCGGGGGCTGGGGCCAACGTCCTGACTTTC.